The T cell receptor beta chain under discussion was sequenced for a study of identifying expanded T cells in peripheral blood. The method was immunoSEQ multiplex PCR; TCRdb's version includes in-frame clones alone and lacks a portion of them. The data hold over 90,000 clones, with approximately 88% observed a single time. The CDR3 runs to 15 residues. V lost 5 bases, J lost 6 bases, and 20 bases lay in between. CDR1 SEHNR and CDR2 FQNEAQ come from the germline V gene (reference sequence). The TCR was taken from a person between 18 and 75 years old in good health. Sequencing input: blood. This chain joins TRBV7-9 and TRBJ2-7; D not resolved. The DNA of the CDR3 is TGTGCCAGCAGCCTAGAGTTAGGTGTACGAGTCGAGCAGTACTTC. Its protein is CASSLELGVRVEQYF. The full variable domain, its missing parts supplied by reference TRBV7-9 and TRBJ2-7, is DTGVSQNPRHKITKRGQNVTFRCDPISEHNRLYWYRQTLGQGPEFLTYFQNEAQLEKSRLLSDRFSAERPKGSFSTLEIQRTEQGDSAMYLCASSLELGVRVEQYFGPGTRLTVT.